This T cell receptor beta chain was identified in a study of cytomegalovirus exposure and HLA in healthy donors. Overall study: There were some 120 million unique TCR beta sequences, drawn from approximately 180 million T cells, in an earlier analysis. The study, taken as a whole, reports: The study flagged about 160 TCR beta chains as cytomegalovirus-associated. The study dropped some indistinguishable V segments, TRBV6-2 and TRBV6-3 among them.

Healthy bone marrow donors supplied every sample. This clone was observed a handful of times. Antigen unknown. Germline CDR1 reads MNHEY; CDR2 reads SMNVEV (reference sequence). The CDR3 is made up of 13 amino acids. V lost 2 bases and J lost 3, with 7 bases in between. The PCR was carried out with 60 Vbeta primers and 13 Jbeta primers. Profiling relied on immunoSEQ multiplex PCR, and the TCRdb table lists in-frame clones only, not all of them. The sample holds about 160,000 clones; 65% to 70% are singletons and the top ten take around 4%. Sequencing was carried out using PBMCs. The chain is built from TRBV27 and TRBJ1-1; no reliable D call. This sequence was found in a woman under 30 in good health and CMV-seropositive. The CDR3 DNA reads TGTGCCAGCAGTTTACAGTCCTACACTGAAGCTTTCTTT. The encoded protein is CASSLQSYTEAFF.